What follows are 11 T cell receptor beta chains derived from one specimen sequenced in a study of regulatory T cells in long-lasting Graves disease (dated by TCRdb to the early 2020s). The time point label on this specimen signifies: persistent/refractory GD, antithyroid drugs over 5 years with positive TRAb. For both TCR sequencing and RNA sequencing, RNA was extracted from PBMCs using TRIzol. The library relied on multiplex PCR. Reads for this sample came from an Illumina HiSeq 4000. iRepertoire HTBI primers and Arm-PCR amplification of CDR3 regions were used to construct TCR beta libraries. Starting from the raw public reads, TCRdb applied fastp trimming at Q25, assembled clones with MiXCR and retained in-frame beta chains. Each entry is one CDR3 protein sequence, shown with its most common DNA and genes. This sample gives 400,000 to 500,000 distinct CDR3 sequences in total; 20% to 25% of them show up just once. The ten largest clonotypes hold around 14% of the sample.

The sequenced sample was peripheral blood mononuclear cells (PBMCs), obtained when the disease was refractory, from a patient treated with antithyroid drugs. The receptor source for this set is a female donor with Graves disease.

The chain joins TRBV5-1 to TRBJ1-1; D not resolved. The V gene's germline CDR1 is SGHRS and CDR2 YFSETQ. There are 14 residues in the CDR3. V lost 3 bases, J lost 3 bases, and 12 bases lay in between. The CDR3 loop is CASSWGGQYTEAFF. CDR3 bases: TGCGCCAGCAGCTGGGGAGGGCAGTACACTGAAGCTTTCTTT.

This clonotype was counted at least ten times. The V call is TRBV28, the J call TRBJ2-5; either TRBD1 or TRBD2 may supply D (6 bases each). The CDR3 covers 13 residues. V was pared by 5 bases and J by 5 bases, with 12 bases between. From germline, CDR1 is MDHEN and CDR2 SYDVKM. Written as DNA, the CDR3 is TGTGCCAGCAGTACGACTAGGGGGGAGACCCAGTACTTC. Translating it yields CASSTTRGETQYF.

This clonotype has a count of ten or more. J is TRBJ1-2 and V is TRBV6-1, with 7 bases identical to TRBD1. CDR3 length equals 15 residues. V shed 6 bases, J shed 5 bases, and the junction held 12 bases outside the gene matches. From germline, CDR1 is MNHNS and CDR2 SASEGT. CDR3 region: CASSRDLQGLYGYTF. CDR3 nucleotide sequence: TGTGCCAGCAGCCGGGATTTACAGGGGTTATATGGCTACACCTTC.

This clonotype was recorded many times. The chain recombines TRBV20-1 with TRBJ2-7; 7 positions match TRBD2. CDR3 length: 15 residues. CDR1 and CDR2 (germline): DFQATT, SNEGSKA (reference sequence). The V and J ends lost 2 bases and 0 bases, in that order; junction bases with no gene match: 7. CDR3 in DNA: TGCAGTGCTAGAAACCGACTAGCCTACTCCTACGAGCAGTACTTC. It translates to CSARNRLAYSYEQYF.

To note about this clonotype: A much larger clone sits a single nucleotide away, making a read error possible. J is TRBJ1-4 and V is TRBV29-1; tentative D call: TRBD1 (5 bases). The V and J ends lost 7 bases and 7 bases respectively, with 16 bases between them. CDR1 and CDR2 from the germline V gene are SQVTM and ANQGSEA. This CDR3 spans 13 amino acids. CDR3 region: CSAQGRGTEKLFF. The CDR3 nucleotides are TGCAGCGCCCAGGGACGGGGAACTGAAAAACTGTTTTTT.

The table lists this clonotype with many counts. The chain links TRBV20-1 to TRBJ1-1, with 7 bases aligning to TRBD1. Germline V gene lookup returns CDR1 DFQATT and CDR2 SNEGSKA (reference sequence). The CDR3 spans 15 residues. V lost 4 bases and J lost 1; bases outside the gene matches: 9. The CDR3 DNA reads TGCAGTGCTAAAGGACAGGAGCTCCCGAACACTGAAGCTTTCTTT. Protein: CSAKGQELPNTEAFF.

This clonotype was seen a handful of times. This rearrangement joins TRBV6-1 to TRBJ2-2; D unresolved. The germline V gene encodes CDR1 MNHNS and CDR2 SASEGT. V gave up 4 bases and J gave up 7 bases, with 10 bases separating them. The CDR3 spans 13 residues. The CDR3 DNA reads TGTGCCAGCAGTGGGCTTTTGGACGGGGAGCTGTTTTTT. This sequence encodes CASSGLLDGELFF.

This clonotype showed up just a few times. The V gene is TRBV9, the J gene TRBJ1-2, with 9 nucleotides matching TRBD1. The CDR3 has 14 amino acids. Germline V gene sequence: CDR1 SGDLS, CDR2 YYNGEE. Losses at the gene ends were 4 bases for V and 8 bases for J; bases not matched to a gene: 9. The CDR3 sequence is CASSITGGASGYTF. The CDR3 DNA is TGTGCCAGCAGCATTACAGGGGGCGCATCGGGCTACACCTTC.

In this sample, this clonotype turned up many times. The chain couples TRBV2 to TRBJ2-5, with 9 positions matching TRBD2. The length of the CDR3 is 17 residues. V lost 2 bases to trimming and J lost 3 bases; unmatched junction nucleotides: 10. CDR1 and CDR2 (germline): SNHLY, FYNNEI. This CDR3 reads CASSERLAGEWEETQYF. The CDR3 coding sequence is TGTGCCAGCAGTGAACGGTTAGCGGGAGAATGGGAAGAGACCCAGTACTTC.

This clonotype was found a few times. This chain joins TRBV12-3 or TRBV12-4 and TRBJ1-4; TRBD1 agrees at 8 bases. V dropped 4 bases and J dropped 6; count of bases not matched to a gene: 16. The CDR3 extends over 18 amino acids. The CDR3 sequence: CASSSQDRVTLLDEKLFF. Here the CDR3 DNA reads TGTGCCAGCAGTTCCCAGGACAGGGTTACGTTGTTGGATGAAAAACTGTTTTTT.

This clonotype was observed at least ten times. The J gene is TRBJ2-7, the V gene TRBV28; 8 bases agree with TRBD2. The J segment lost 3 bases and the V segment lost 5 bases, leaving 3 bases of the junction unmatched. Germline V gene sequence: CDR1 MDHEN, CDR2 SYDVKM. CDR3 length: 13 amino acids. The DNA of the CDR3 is TGTGCCAGCAGTCTCGGGGGGGTCTACGAGCAGTACTTC. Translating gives CASSLGGVYEQYF. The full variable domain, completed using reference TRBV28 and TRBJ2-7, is DVKVTQSSRYLVKRTGEKVFLECVQDMDHENMFWYRQDPGLGLRLIYFSYDVKMKEKGDIPEGYSVSREKKERFSLILESASTNQTSMYLCASSLGGVYEQYFGPGTRLTVT.